This T cell receptor beta chain comes out of a study of shared clonotypes between healthy human individuals. General study points: The study drew on few donors, limiting represented genetic and exposure-history diversity. Richness estimates generally favored naive over memory subsets.

V dropped 0 bases and J dropped 4 bases, with 6 bases sitting between them. The CDR3 contains 13 residues. Looked up from germline, CDR1 is SEHNR and CDR2 is FQNEAQ (reference sequence). A note on this clone: Antigen unknown.

CD8 cells classed as naive were CD45RO-negative and positively selected for CCR7, excluding terminally differentiated effector memory CD45RA+ cells. Assay: immunoSEQ multiplex PCR; the TCRdb copy retains only in-frame clones and omits some. The table shows around 600,000 clones, with 95% occurring only once. Specimen: naive CD8+ T cells sorted from blood. The receptor's source is a woman in her thirties in good health. V gene TRBV7-9 combines with J gene TRBJ1-2; no definite D call. The CDR3 region is CASSLAYAYGYTF. CDR3 in DNA: TGTGCCAGCAGCTTAGCGTATGCCTATGGCTACACCTTC.